A selection of T cell receptor beta chains follows, all from one sample in a study of low-dose radiotherapy and immunotherapy resistance in tumors. TCRdb reprocessed the reads with MiXCR, giving one entry per CDR3 protein. This table has some 46,000 distinct CDR3 sequences, less than 30% appearing once. Specimen: PBMCs, collected after low-dose radiotherapy plus immunotherapy. All receptors come from a male donor with prostate cancer. CDR3s include the opening cysteine and the closing phenylalanine or tryptophan. Fields, in order: D gene, J gene, V gene, clone size, CDR3 DNA, CDR3 protein. D genes are given only for firm matches. A row's size may be missing; if present it is once, few, many or a size class.

NA,TRBJ2-7,TRBV20-1,many,TGCAGTGCTGGTGCGGTCTACGAGCAGTACTTC,CSAGAVYEQYF
NA,TRBJ2-3,TRBV4-1,many,TGCGCCAGCAGCCAAGTTCTAGATACGCAGTATTTT,CASSQVLDTQYF
NA,TRBJ2-3,TRBV12-3/TRBV12-4,many,TGTGCCAGCAGCCCCGGGAGATCCGGGGGGTATTTT,CASSPGRSGGYF
TRBD2,TRBJ2-7,TRBV5-5,many,TGTGCCAGCACCCCCACGGGGGGGAGCAACGAGCAGTACTTC,CASTPTGGSNEQYF
NA,TRBJ2-7,TRBV6-2/TRBV6-3,NA,TGTGCCAGCAGGTCCGGGACGGTGCAATACGAGCAGTACTTC,CASRSGTVQYEQYF
NA,TRBJ1-2,TRBV7-2,many,TGTGCCAGCAGCTTATCAACGCTGGGCTATGGCTACACCTTC,CASSLSTLGYGYTF
NA,TRBJ2-7,TRBV28,many,TGTGCCAGCAGTTTAGGGCGGTACGAGCAGTACTTC,CASSLGRYEQYF
NA,TRBJ2-3,TRBV18,many,TGTGCCAGCTCACTGATCCCGGGACAAAGCGATACGCAGTATTTT,CASSLIPGQSDTQYF
TRBD1,TRBJ1-3,TRBV2,few,TGTGCCAGCAGTGGGCCCGCCGGGACAGGGGGCCTGGTAAACACCATATATTTT,CASSGPAGTGGLVNTIYF
NA,TRBJ1-1,TRBV12-3/TRBV12-4,many,TGTGCCAGCAGTTTAGTCGGCACATCGAACACTGAAGCTTTCTTT,CASSLVGTSNTEAFF
NA,TRBJ2-6,TRBV5-4,many,TGTGCCAGCAGCGTTCCTGGGGCCAACGTCCTGACTTTC,CASSVPGANVLTF
NA,TRBJ2-5,TRBV28,NA,TGTGCCAGCAGTTTAGAAGACAGGTACCAAGAGACCCAGTACTTC,CASSLEDRYQETQYF
TRBD2,TRBJ2-1,TRBV20-1,NA,TGCAGTGCCCCCTCGGGAGGTGAGCAGTTCTTC,CSAPSGGEQFF
NA,TRBJ2-6,TRBV28,many,TGTGCCAGCAGTTTATTTCAGGGTTCCAACGTCCTGACTTTC,CASSLFQGSNVLTF
TRBD1,TRBJ2-3,TRBV3-1,many,TGTGCCAGCAGCTGGGGACAGGGGCTGACAGATACGCAGTATTTT,CASSWGQGLTDTQYF
NA,TRBJ1-6,TRBV15,many,TGTGCCACCAGCAGGGAACGATGGTCACCCCTCCACTTT,CATSRERWSPLHF
NA,TRBJ1-1,TRBV25-1,many,TGTGCCAGCAGTGACAAAGGGGGGGGCACTGAAGCTTTCTTT,CASSDKGGGTEAFF
TRBD2,TRBJ2-7,TRBV7-9,many,TGTGCCAGCATCGGATCTGGGCTAGCGGGGATTTACGAGCAGTACTTC,CASIGSGLAGIYEQYF
TRBD2,TRBJ2-1,TRBV5-1,many,TGCGCCAGCAGCCCCGGACTAGCGGGAGTACATGAGCAGTTCTTC,CASSPGLAGVHEQFF
NA,TRBJ2-7,TRBV28,many,TGTGCCAGCGAACTTAAAGGGAAAGAGCAGTACTTC,CASELKGKEQYF
NA,TRBJ1-6,TRBV29-1,many,TGCAGCGTTCAAGAGTTAGGGAATTCACCCCTCCACTTT,CSVQELGNSPLHF
TRBD1,TRBJ2-6,TRBV18,few,TGTGCCAGCTCCGGGACAGGGGGCGCTGGGGCCAACGTCCTGACTTTC,CASSGTGGAGANVLTF
NA,TRBJ2-2,TRBV28,many,TGTGCCAGCAATACACAGGTCACCGGGGAGCTGTTTTTT,CASNTQVTGELFF
NA,TRBJ2-1,TRBV11-2,few,TGTGCCAGCAGCTTATATTCGGGGAAGCAGTTCTTC,CASSLYSGKQFF
NA,TRBJ1-1,TRBV4-1,many,TGCGCCAGCAGCCAAGAAATGAGCAGGGCGGCTTTCTTT,CASSQEMSRAAFF
NA,TRBJ2-5,TRBV12-3/TRBV12-4,many,TGTGCCAGCAGTGGTCTTGAGACCCAGTACTTC,CASSGLETQYF
TRBD1,TRBJ2-5,TRBV7-9,NA,TGTGCCAGCAGCTTAGAGCCCGGGACAGGAATGTACCAAGAGACCCAGTACTTC,CASSLEPGTGMYQETQYF
NA,TRBJ2-2,TRBV11-2,many,TGTGCCAGCAGACTCGGGGTGGTCCCCGGGGAGCTGTTTTTT,CASRLGVVPGELFF
NA,TRBJ1-5,TRBV5-1,many,TGCGCCAGCAGCTTGGAAGGTCAGGGAGGTCAGCCCCAGCATTTT,CASSLEGQGGQPQHF
TRBD2,TRBJ2-3,TRBV12-3/TRBV12-4,NA,TGTGCCAGCAGTTTGGCGGCGGGGGGCACAGATACGCAGTATTTT,CASSLAAGGTDTQYF
NA,TRBJ2-7,TRBV3-1,many,TGTGCCAGCAGCCGGGGTCGTTCCTACGAGCAGTACTTC,CASSRGRSYEQYF
NA,TRBJ1-3,TRBV7-2,NA,TGTGCCAGCAGCTTTAGGGGGATCTCTGGAAACACCATATATTTT,CASSFRGISGNTIYF